This TCR beta chain was retrieved from a study of PD-1 blockade in classical Hodgkin lymphoma. Points from the study as a whole: CD4+ TCR diversity climbed significantly by C4D1, unlike CD8+ TCR diversity.

Autologous stem cell transplantation was followed by relapse in every patient, and brentuximab vedotin exposure varied. The CDR3 extends over 15 amino acids. Trimming took off 0 bases at V and 3 bases at J, with 11 bases between the two ends. Germline V lookup: CDR1 LGHNA, CDR2 YSLEER. In the case of this clone: Antigen specificity is unknown.

TCRdb keeps only in-frame clones here, not all; method: immunoSEQ multiplex PCR. The data contain about 41,000 clones, 86% of them singletons. The sample in question was peripheral blood mononuclear cells (PBMCs), obtained before the second cycle of nivolumab. This TCR came from a human donor with classical Hodgkin lymphoma. The chain couples TRBV4-3 to TRBJ1-2, with a tentative D call TRBD1 (5 bases). The CDR3 nucleotides are TGCGCCAGCAGCCAAGATGTTGACAGCTACTATGGCTACACCTTC. This gives the protein CASSQDVDSYYGYTF.